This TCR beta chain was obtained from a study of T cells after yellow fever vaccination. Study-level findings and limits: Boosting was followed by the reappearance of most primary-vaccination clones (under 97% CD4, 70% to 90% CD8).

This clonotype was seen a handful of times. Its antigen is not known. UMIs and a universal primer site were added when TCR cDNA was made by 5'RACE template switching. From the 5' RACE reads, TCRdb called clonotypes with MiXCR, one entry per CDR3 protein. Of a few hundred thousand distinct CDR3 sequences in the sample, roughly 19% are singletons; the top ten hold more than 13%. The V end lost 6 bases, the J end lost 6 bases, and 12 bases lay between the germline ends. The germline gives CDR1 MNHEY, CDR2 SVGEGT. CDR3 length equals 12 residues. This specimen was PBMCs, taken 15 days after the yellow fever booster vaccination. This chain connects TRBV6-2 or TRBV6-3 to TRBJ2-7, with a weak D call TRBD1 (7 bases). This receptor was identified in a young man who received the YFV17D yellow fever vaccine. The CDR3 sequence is CASREGAGEQYF. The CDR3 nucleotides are TGTGCCAGCAGGGAGGGGGCCGGCGAGCAGTACTTC.